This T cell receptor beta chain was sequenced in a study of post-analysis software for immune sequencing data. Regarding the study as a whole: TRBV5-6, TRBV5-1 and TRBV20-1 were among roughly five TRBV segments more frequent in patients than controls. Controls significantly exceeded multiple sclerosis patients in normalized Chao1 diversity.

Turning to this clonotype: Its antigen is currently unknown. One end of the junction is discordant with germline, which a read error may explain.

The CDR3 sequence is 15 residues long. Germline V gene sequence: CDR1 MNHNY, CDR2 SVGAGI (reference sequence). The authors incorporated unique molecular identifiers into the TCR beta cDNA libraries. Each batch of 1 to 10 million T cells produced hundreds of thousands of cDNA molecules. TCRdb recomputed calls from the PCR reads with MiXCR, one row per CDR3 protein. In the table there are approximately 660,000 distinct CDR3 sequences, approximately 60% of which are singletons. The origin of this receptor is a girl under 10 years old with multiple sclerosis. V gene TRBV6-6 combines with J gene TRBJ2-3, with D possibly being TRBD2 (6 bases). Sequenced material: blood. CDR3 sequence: CASSYSRDFPDTQYF. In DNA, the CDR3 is TGTGCTAGCAGTTACTCGAGGGACTTTCCAGATACGCAGTATTTT.